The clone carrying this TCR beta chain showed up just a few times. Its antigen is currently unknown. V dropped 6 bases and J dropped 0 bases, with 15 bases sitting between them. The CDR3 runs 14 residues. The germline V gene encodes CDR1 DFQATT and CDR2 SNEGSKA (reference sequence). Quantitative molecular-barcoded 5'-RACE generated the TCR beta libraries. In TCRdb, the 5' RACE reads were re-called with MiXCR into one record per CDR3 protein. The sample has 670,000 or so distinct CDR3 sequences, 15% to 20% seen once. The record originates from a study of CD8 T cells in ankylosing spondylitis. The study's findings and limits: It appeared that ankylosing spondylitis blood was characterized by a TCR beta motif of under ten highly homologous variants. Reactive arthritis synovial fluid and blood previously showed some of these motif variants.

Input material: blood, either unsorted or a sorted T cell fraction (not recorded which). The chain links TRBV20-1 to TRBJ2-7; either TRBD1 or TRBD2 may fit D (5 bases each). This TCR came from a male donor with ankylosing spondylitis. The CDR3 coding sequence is TGCAGTGCCCTCCGGGACGGTAGCTCCTACGAGCAGTACTTC. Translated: CSALRDGSSYEQYF.